This TCR beta chain comes out of a study of shared clonotypes between healthy human individuals. On this clone itself: Its antigen remains unidentified.

Each sorted subset replicate got 200 ng genomic DNA, 25,000 to 35,000 genomes. The data were produced by immunoSEQ multiplex PCR, yet TCRdb's version contains in-frame clones alone and is incomplete. The sample lists roughly 2.6 million clones; around 90% were seen once. General study points: An anticipated effect of sequencing depth on clonotype sharing among donors was recognized.

The source is a man aged 18 to 35 in good health. Source material: naive CD4+ T cells sorted from blood. Noted subset: CD45RA+ positively selected.

CDR3 loop: CASSHTGGKEKLFF. The CDR3 DNA sequence: TGTGCCAGCAGTCATACAGGGGGCAAAGAAAAACTGTTTTTT. This chain uses TRBV6-6 with TRBJ1-4; 9 bases align to TRBD1. J lost 8 bases, V lost 5 bases, and 6 bases had no gene match. Per the germline V gene, CDR1 is MNHNY and CDR2 is SVGAGI (reference sequence). The CDR3 consists of 14 residues.